This T cell receptor beta chain was profiled in a study of blood T cell repertoires in COVID-19. Study background: Some COVID-19 samples were acute and others convalescent; all came from the United States, Italy and Spain.

This CDR3 is 15 amino acids long. Germline assignment: CDR1 MNHEY and CDR2 SMNVEV (reference sequence). V shed 7 bases and J 4 bases; nucleotides not matched to a gene: 11. The Seattle patients joined while their infection was active and were tracked longitudinally afterward. Per the authors' pipeline: Estimation of nucleated cell counts was performed using reference gene primer amplification. The protocol was immunoSEQ multiplex PCR, while the TCRdb copy is restricted to in-frame clones and leaves out a portion. That table furnishes V, J and clone size, whereas the DNA furnished D and trimming. Of about 170,000 clones in the sample, approximately 90% were seen once.

This sequence joins TRBV27 and TRBJ2-7; TRBD2 aligns across 9 bases. This TCR was sampled from a man aged 18 to 29 with COVID-19, enrolled during active disease. Material: peripheral blood. In nucleotides, the CDR3 is TGTGCCAGCAAGCCGGGGGGCGGGAGGGCGTACGAGCAGTACTTC. Encoded protein: CASKPGGGRAYEQYF.